This T cell receptor beta chain originates from a study of radiation and T cells in renal cell carcinoma. This sample's time point: blood 2 weeks post-SBRT. Indicated treatment: 15 Gy SBRT to primary tumor, nephrectomy 4 weeks later. The V gene's germline CDR1 is SGDLS and CDR2 YYNGEE. J gave up 3 bases and V 4 bases, and 7 bases lay outside the gene matches. CDR3 size: 16 residues. Data came from immunoSEQ multiplex PCR; TCRdb stores just in-frame clones and leaves some out. The data show more than 100,000 clones, with 88% seen just once and approximately 5.8% held by the top ten. This specimen was blood, taken from a patient whose treatment included radiotherapy and nephrectomy. This chain connects TRBV9 to TRBJ2-3, with TRBD2 identical over 11 bases. The clonotype was recovered from a woman in her sixties or seventies with renal cell carcinoma. The CDR3, as DNA: TGTGCCAGCAGCCCGAGGGCTAGCGGGGGGACAGATACGCAGTATTTT. Translating it yields CASSPRASGGTDTQYF.